Below are 22 T cell receptor beta chains sequenced from a single sample in a study of blood T cell repertoires in COVID-19. Profiled with immunoSEQ multiplex PCR; TCRdb holds only in-frame clones, not every one. Among about 120,000 clones listed, approximately 79% were seen once. The sequencing sample was made of peripheral blood. Receptors were obtained from a man aged 50 to 60 with acute or convalescent COVID-19.

The genes are TRBV27 and TRBJ2-1; the D is unclear. The CDR3 spans 15 residues. With 2 bases removed from V and 4 bases from J, the gap between germline ends came to 12 bases. Germline V lookup: CDR1 MNHEY, CDR2 SMNVEV (reference sequence). The CDR3 reads CASSLSLTSYNEQFF. The CDR3 DNA sequence: TGTGCCAGCAGTTTAAGCCTCACCTCATACAATGAGCAGTTCTTC.

The chain is built from TRBV6-1 and TRBJ1-4; TRBD1 might be the D (5 bases). The CDR3 spans 15 residues. Germline CDR1 is MNHNS and CDR2 is SASEGT. The V end was cut by 0 bases, the J end by 5 bases, with 10 bases between. In DNA form, the CDR3 reads TGTGCCAGCAGTGAAGCGAAGGGGCAGAATGAAAAACTGTTTTTT. Encoded protein: CASSEAKGQNEKLFF.

The CDR3 coding sequence is TGTGCCAGCAGCCTGGGGGGGGGCACAGATACGCAGTATTTT. It yields the protein CASSLGGGTDTQYF. The rearrangement uses TRBV5-5 and TRBJ2-3; 7 bases map to TRBD2. V shed 4 bases and J 1 base; nucleotides not matched to a gene: 3. This CDR3 is 14 amino acids long. The V gene's germline CDR1 is SGHKS and CDR2 YYEKEE (reference sequence).

The chain links TRBV19 to TRBJ1-6; D might be TRBD1 (6 bases). The CDR3 spans 17 residues. The germline CDR1 and CDR2 sequences are LNHDA and SQIVND (reference sequence). Trimming pared 4 bases from V and 2 bases from J, leaving 15 bases between. The chain's CDR3 is CASSTTGWPTYNSPLHF. The CDR3 nucleotides read TGTGCCAGTAGTACCACAGGGTGGCCGACCTATAATTCACCCCTCCACTTT.

The chain is built from TRBV6-5 and TRBJ1-1; D ambiguous. Trimming stripped 0 bases from V and 0 bases from J, with 8 bases between. Germline CDR1 MNHEY, CDR2 SVGAGI. The CDR3 has 15 amino acids. The CDR3 region has the DNA TGTGCCAGCAGTTACTCCCGGCGGCTGAACACTGAAGCTTTCTTT. This translates into CASSYSRRLNTEAFF.

The chain combines TRBV7-3 with TRBJ1-5; D is unclear. The CDR3 spans 13 residues. The germline gives CDR1 SGHTA, CDR2 FQGTGA. V gave up 6 bases and J gave up 6 bases, with 12 bases separating them. The CDR3, as DNA: TGTGCCAGCAGTTTCATTGCCGGTCAGCCCCAGCATTTT. This codes for CASSFIAGQPQHF. The full variable domain, with the rest looked up from reference TRBV7-3 and TRBJ1-5, is GAGVSQTPSNKVTEKGKYVELRCDPISGHTALYWYRQSLGQGPEFLIYFQGTGAADDSGLPNDRFFAVRPEGSVSTLKIQRTERGDSAVYLCASSFIAGQPQHFGDGTRLSIL.

The chain combines TRBV27 with TRBJ2-1; 8 bases are a match to TRBD2. The germline CDR1 and CDR2 sequences are MNHEY and SMNVEV (reference sequence). J lost 5 bases, V lost 4 bases, and 4 bases had no gene match. CDR3 length equals 14 residues. The CDR3 nucleotides read TGTGCCAGCAGTTCCGGACTAGCCCACAATGAGCAGTTCTTC. Translation gives CASSSGLAHNEQFF.

This chain connects TRBV24-1 to TRBJ2-1; possible D gene TRBD2, 6 bases. This CDR3 comprises 17 residues. V was shortened by 4 bases and J by 5 bases, with 20 bases between the two germline ends. Germline V CDR1 and CDR2: KGHDR, SFDVKD. This CDR3 is CATSDKVTVSGNNEQFF. CDR3 DNA: TGTGCCACCAGTGACAAAGTTACGGTTAGCGGCAACAATGAGCAGTTCTTC.

This chain links TRBV7-6 with TRBJ2-1; perhaps TRBD2 as D (6 bases). The CDR3 covers 15 residues. The germline V gene has CDR1 SGHVS and CDR2 FNYEAQ. Between the trimmed V and J ends, which lost 2 bases and 5 bases, there was a span of 13 bases. CDR3 nucleotide sequence: TGTGCCAGCAGCTTAATGCGGGGTCTCAACAATGAGCAGTTCTTC. Translated, it gives CASSLMRGLNNEQFF. Variable domain in full (rest from reference TRBV7-6 and TRBJ2-1): GAGVSQSPRYKVTKRGQDVALRCDPISGHVSLYWYRQALGQGPEFLTYFNYEAQQDKSGLPNDRFSAERPEGSISTLTIQRTEQRDSAMYRCASSLMRGLNNEQFFGPGTRLTVL.

This clone was seen only once. The chain links TRBV4-2 to TRBJ1-5; 9 bases line up with TRBD1. The germline gives CDR1 LGHNA, CDR2 YNFKEQ. Unmatched junction bases numbered 8, after V lost 1 base and J lost 4 bases. CDR3 length: 17 amino acids. The CDR3 region has the DNA TGTGCCAGCAGCCAAGCCCCCGGGACAGGGATAAATCAGCCCCAGCATTTT. Protein: CASSQAPGTGINQPQHF.

This clone was detected a few times. The chain recombines TRBV24-1 with TRBJ2-3; the match to TRBD2 covers 7 bases. The length of the CDR3 is 12 residues. The germline V gene has CDR1 KGHDR and CDR2 SFDVKD. V lost 7 bases to trimming and J lost 3 bases; unmatched junction nucleotides: 0. The CDR3 reads CATSGGTDTQYF. The DNA of the CDR3 is TGTGCCACCAGCGGGGGGACAGATACGCAGTATTTT.

The chain carries TRBV5-1 and TRBJ2-7; D perhaps matches TRBD2 (5 bases). The CDR3 has 15 residues. V shed 2 bases and J shed 2 bases, with 14 bases lying between them. Germline CDR1 is SGHRS and CDR2 is YFSETQ. The CDR3 region is CASSLGRTVTYEQYF. The CDR3 DNA reads as TGCGCCAGCAGCTTAGGGAGAACGGTCACCTACGAGCAGTACTTC.

The chain joins TRBV6-6 to TRBJ1-4, with D possibly being TRBD1 (6 bases). The CDR3 loop spans 14 amino acids. The germline gives CDR1 MNHNY, CDR2 SVGAGI (reference sequence). Trimming pared 6 bases from V and 7 bases from J, leaving 15 bases between. CDR3 sequence reads: CASSTGTFGEKLFF. CDR3 coding DNA: TGTGCCAGCAGCACCGGGACATTTGGTGAAAAACTGTTTTTT.

The chain combines TRBV5-1 with TRBJ2-6, with 8 bases lining up with TRBD1. Germline CDR1 and CDR2: SGHRS and YFSETQ. V dropped 0 bases and J dropped 1; count of bases not matched to a gene: 6. This CDR3 comprises 18 residues. The CDR3 DNA sequence: TGCGCCAGCAGCTTGGCGGCAGGGGGCGCTTCTGGGGCCAACGTCCTGACTTTC. Protein sequence: CASSLAAGGASGANVLTF.

The chain links TRBV19 to TRBJ1-5, with 7 bases matching TRBD1. This CDR3 is 16 amino acids long. CDR1 and CDR2 from the germline V gene are LNHDA and SQIVND (reference sequence). J lost 0 bases, V lost 4 bases, and 6 bases had no gene match. In DNA form, the CDR3 reads TGTGCCAGTAGTACGGGACAGAAGGCTAGCAATCAGCCCCAGCATTTT. The encoded protein is CASSTGQKASNQPQHF.

The DNA for the CDR3 is TGTGCCAGCAGCTTCAGTGGGGGGTCGGATGAAAAACTGTTTTTT. Residues: CASSFSGGSDEKLFF. The genes are TRBV11-2 and TRBJ1-4, with D tentatively TRBD1 (5 bases). Trimming took 3 bases from V and 6 from J, leaving 14 bases between them. There are 15 residues in the CDR3. The germline CDR1 and CDR2 sequences are SGHAT and FQNNGV.

CDR3 in amino acids: CASSEGQGYEQYF. The CDR3 bases are TGTGCCAGCAGTGAAGGACAGGGCTACGAGCAGTACTTC. This chain links TRBV12-3 or TRBV12-4 with TRBJ2-7; 8 nucleotides agree with TRBD1. Germline trimming cut 5 bases from V and 3 bases from J; bases unmatched to any gene: 3. CDR3 length: 13 amino acids.

The genes are TRBV10-3 and TRBJ2-2; the match to TRBD1 covers 7 bases. Trimming took 8 bases from V and 4 from J; bases not matched to a gene: 16. There are 17 residues in the CDR3. Looked up from germline, CDR1 is ENHRY and CDR2 is SYGVKD. The CDR3 nucleotides are TGTGCCATCGACGCCAGGGACAGTAAGTCCGCCACCGGGGAGCTGTTTTTT. This codes for CAIDARDSKSATGELFF.

This clone occurred once. The chain has TRBV28 and TRBJ2-7; 7 bases match TRBD1. CDR3 length: 14 residues. In germline, CDR1 is MDHEN, CDR2 SYDVKM. J was trimmed by 4 bases and V by 5 bases; bases with no gene match: 8. CDR3 in DNA: TGTGCCAGCAGTCGGACAGGCAGACCATACGAGCAGTACTTC. It is translated as CASSRTGRPYEQYF.

CDR3 in DNA: TGCGCCAGCAGCGCGGGGGGACAGGGGAGTTACGAGCAGTACTTC. Translated: CASSAGGQGSYEQYF. The V gene is TRBV5-1, the J gene TRBJ2-7, with 10 bases aligning to TRBD1. This CDR3 has 15 residues. V shed 4 bases and J 4 bases; nucleotides not matched to a gene: 8. CDR1 and CDR2 from the germline V gene are SGHRS and YFSETQ.

V is TRBV3-1 (or the pseudogene TRBV3-2) and J is TRBJ2-3, with TRBD2 matching 14 bases. Germline lookup yields CDR1 LGHDT and CDR2 YNNKEL (reference sequence). This CDR3 contains 17 residues. J was trimmed by 3 bases and V by 2 bases; bases with no gene match: 4. The CDR3 region is CASSQLGTSGRTDTQYF. The CDR3 nucleotides read TGTGCCAGCAGCCAATTGGGGACTAGCGGGAGAACAGATACGCAGTATTTT.

In its sample, this clone was seen once. The gene calls are TRBV29-1 and TRBJ2-1; 8 bases line up with TRBD2. Germline assignment: CDR1 SQVTM and CDR2 ANQGSEA. This CDR3 is 13 amino acids long. V lost 6 bases to trimming and J lost 3 bases; unmatched junction nucleotides: 4. CDR3 sequence reads: CSVGGGHYNEQFF. CDR3 sequence (DNA): TGCAGCGTCGGGGGGGGACACTACAATGAGCAGTTCTTC.